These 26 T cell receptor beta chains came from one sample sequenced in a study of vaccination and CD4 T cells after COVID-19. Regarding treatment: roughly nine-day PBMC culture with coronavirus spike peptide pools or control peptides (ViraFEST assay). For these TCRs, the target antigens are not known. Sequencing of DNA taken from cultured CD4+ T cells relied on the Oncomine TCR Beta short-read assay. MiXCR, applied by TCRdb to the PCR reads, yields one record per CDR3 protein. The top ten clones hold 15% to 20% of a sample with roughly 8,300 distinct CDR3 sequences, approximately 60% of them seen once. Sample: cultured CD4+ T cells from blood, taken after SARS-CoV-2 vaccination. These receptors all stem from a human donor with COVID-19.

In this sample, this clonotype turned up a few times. CDR3 loop: CAVRNTEAFF. In DNA form, the CDR3 reads TGTGCCGTCAGGAACACTGAAGCTTTCTTT. The chain recombines TRBV6-1 with TRBJ1-1; D unclear. Trimming pared 11 bases from V and 1 base from J, leaving 5 bases between. There are 10 residues in the CDR3. Germline V gene sequence: CDR1 MNHNS, CDR2 SASEGT.

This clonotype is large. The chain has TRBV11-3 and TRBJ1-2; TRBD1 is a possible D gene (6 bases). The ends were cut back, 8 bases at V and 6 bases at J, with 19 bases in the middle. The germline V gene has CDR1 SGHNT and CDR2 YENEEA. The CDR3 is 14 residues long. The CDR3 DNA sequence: TGTGCCAGCGGAGGTGCGGGGGGCGTGAATGGCTACACCTTC. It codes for CASGGAGGVNGYTF.

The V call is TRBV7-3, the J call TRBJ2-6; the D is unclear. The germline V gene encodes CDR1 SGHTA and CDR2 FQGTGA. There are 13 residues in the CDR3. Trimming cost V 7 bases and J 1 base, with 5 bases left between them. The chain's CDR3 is CASKISGANVLTF. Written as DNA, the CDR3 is TGTGCCAGCAAAATTTCTGGGGCCAACGTCCTGACTTTC.

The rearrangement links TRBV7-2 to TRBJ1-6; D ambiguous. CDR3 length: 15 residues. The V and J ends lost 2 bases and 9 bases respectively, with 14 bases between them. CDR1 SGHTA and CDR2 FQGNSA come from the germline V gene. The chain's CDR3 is CASSLNGLQGSPLHF. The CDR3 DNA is TGTGCCAGCAGCTTAAACGGACTTCAAGGTTCACCCCTCCACTTT.

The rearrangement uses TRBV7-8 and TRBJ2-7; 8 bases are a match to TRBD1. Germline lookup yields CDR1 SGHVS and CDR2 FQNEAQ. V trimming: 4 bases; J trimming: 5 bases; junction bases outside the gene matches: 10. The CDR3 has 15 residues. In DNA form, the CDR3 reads TGTGCCAGCAGCTCCCGGACAGGGAACGGCCACGAGCAGTACTTC. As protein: CASSSRTGNGHEQYF.

CDR3 in amino acids: CAWSVWDRAGQPQHF. In DNA form, the CDR3 reads TGTGCCTGGAGTGTATGGGACAGGGCTGGTCAGCCCCAGCATTTT. This chain uses TRBV30 with TRBJ1-5, with 9 bases identical to TRBD1. The CDR3 spans 15 residues. V was clipped by 0 bases and J by 6 bases; unmatched bases: 6. Germline V gene lookup returns CDR1 GTSNPN and CDR2 SVGIG (reference sequence).

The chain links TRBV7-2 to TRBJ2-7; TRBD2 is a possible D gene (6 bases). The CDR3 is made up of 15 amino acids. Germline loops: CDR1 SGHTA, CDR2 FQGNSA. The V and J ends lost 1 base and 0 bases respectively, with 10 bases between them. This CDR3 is CASSLEAGISYEQYF. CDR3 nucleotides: TGTGCCAGCAGCTTAGAGGCGGGGATCTCCTACGAGCAGTACTTC.

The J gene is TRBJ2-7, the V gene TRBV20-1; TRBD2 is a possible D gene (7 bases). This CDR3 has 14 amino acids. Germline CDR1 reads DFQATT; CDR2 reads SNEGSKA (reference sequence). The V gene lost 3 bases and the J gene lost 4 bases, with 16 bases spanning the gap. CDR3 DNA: TGCAGTGCTAGGTCAAGGGGGGGTATGTACGAGCAGTACTTC. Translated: CSARSRGGMYEQYF.

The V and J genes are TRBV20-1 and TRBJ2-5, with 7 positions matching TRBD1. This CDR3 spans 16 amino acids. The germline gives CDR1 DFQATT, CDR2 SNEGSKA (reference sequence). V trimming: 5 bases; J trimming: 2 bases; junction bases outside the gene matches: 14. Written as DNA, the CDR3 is TGCAGTGCTCTAGCCCCAAGGACAGGAATGCAAGAGACCCAGTACTTC. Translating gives CSALAPRTGMQETQYF.

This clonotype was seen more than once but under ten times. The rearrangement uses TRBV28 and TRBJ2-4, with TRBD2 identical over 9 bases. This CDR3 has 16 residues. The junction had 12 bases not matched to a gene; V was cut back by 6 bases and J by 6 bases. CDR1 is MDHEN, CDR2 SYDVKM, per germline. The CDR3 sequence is CASSLNPTSGGNIQYF. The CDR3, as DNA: TGTGCCAGCAGCCTGAATCCGACTAGCGGTGGAAACATTCAGTACTTC. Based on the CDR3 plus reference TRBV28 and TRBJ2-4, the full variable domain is DVKVTQSSRYLVKRTGEKVFLECVQDMDHENMFWYRQDPGLGLRLIYFSYDVKMKEKGDIPEGYSVSREKKERFSLILESASTNQTSMYLCASSLNPTSGGNIQYFGAGTRLSVL.

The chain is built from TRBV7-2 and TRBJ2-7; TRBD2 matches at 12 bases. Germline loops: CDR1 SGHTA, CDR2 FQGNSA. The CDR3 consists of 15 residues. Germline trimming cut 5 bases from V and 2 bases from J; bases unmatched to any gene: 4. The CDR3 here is CASSLTSGGTYEQYF. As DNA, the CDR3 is TGTGCCAGCAGCCTCACTAGCGGGGGGACCTACGAGCAGTACTTC.

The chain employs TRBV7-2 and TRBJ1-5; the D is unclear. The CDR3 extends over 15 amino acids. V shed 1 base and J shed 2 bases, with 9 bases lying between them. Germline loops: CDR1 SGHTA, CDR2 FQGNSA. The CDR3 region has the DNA TGTGCCAGCAGCTTAGACTTCACCGGCAATCAGCCCCAGCATTTT. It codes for CASSLDFTGNQPQHF.

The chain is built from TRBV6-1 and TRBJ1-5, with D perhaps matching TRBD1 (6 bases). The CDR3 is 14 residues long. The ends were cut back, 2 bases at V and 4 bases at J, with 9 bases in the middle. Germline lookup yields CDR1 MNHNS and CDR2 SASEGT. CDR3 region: CASSENRANQPQHF. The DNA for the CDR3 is TGTGCCAGCAGTGAAAACAGGGCGAATCAGCCCCAGCATTTT.

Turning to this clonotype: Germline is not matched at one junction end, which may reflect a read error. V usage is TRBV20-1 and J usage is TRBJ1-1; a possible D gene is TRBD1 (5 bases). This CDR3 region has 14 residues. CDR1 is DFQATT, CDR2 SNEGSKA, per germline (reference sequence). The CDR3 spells CSPRLGGMNTEAFF. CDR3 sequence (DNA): TGCAGTCCTAGGCTGGGGGGAATGAACACTGAAGCTTTCTTT.

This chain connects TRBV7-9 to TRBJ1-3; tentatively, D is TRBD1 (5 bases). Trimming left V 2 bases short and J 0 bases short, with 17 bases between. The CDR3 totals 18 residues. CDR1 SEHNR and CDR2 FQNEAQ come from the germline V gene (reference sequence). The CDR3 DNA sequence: TGTGCCAGCAGCTTATTGGTCCGGGCAGGGCACTCTGGAAACACCATATATTTT. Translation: CASSLLVRAGHSGNTIYF.

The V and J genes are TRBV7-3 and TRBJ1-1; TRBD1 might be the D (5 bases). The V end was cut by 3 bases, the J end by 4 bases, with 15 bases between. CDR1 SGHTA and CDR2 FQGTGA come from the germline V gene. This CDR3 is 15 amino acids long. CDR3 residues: CASSLAGTVGTEAFF. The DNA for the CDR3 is TGTGCCAGCAGCTTGGCGGGGACTGTGGGCACTGAAGCTTTCTTT.

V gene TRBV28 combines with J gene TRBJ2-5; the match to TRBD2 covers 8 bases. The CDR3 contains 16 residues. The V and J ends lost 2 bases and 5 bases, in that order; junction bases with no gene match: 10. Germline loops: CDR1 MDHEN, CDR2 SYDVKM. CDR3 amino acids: CASSLGRAGGGETQYF. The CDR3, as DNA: TGTGCCAGCAGTTTAGGGCGGGCCGGGGGGGGTGAGACCCAGTACTTC.

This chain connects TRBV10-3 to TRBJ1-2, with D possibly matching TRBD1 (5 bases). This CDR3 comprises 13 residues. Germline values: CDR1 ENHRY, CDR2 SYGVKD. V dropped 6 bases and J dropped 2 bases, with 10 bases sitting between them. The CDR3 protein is CAISPGPNYGYTF. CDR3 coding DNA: TGTGCCATCAGCCCAGGGCCCAACTATGGCTACACCTTC.

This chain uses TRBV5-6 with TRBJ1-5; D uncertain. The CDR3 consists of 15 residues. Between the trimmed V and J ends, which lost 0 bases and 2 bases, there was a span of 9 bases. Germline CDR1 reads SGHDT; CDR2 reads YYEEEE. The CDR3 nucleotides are TGTGCCAGCAGCTTGGGGGTCATGGGCAATCAGCCCCAGCATTTT. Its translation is CASSLGVMGNQPQHF.

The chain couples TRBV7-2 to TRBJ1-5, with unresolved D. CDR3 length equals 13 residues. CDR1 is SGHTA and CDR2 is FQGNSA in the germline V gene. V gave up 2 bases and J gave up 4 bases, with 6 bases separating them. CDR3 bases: TGTGCCAGCAGCTTATGGATAAATCAGCCCCAGCATTTT. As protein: CASSLWINQPQHF.

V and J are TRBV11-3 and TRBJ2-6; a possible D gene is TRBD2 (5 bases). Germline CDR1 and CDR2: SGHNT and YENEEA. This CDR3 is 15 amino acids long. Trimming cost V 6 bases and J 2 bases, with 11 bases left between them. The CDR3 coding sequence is TGTGCCAGCAGGGAAACGGAGGCTGGGGCCAACGTCCTGACTTTC. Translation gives CASRETEAGANVLTF.

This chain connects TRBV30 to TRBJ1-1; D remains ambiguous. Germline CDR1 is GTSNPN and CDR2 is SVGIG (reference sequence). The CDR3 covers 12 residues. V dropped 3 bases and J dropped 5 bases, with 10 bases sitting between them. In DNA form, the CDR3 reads TGTGCCTGGAGCCGAGAGACGACTGAAGCTTTCTTT. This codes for CAWSRETTEAFF.

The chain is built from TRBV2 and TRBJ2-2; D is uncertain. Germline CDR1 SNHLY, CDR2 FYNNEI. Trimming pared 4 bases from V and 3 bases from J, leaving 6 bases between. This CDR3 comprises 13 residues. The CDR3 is CASSGPYTGELFF. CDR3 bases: TGTGCCAGCAGTGGGCCCTACACCGGGGAGCTGTTTTTT.

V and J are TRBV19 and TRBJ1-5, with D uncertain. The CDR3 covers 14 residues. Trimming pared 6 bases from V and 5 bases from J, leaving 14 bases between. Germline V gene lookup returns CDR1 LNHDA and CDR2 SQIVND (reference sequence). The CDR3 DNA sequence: TGTGCCAGTAGAGAACTCACCATGGATCAGCCCCAGCATTTT. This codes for CASRELTMDQPQHF.

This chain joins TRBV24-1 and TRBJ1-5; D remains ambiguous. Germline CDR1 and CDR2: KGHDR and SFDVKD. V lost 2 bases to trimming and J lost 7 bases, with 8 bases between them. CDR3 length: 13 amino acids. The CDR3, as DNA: TGTGCCACCAGTGATTCCGCAGGCCAGCCCCAGCATTTT. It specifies CATSDSAGQPQHF.

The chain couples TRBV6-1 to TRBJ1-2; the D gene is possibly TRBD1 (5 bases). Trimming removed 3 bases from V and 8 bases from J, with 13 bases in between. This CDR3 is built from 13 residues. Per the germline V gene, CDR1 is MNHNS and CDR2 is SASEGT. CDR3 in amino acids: CASSDWGSGGYTF. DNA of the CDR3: TGTGCCAGCAGTGATTGGGGGTCAGGAGGCTACACCTTC.